The rows below give T cell receptor beta chains drawn from one sample of a study of blood T cells in healthy people across ages. TCRdb re-derived calls from the 5' RACE reads in MiXCR, one entry per CDR3 protein. This table holds about 780,000 distinct CDR3 sequences, about 42% found once. Material: blood. The receptor set was obtained from a man older than 75 in good health. Each CDR3 is given with its conserved first and last residue. D genes are given only for firm matches. Not every row has a clone size; where given, it reads once, few, many or a size class.

j_call d_call clone_size v_call cdr3_nt cdr3_aa
TRBJ2-1 TRBD2 few TRBV5-1 TGCGCCAGCAGCTTGGCCCGGTCTAGCGGGGATGAGCAGTTCTTC CASSLARSSGDEQFF
TRBJ2-5 NA many TRBV6-1 TGTGCCAGCAGTATTACAGCTTCCCAAGAGACCCAGTACTTC CASSITASQETQYF
TRBJ1-1 TRBD1 NA TRBV7-2 TGTGCCAGCAGCTTAGTGAGGACAGGGCCGAACACTGAAGCTTTCTTT CASSLVRTGPNTEAFF
TRBJ2-6 TRBD1 NA TRBV7-2 TGTGCCAGCAGCTTAAGGACAGGGATCACTGGGGCCAACGTCCTGACTTTC CASSLRTGITGANVLTF
TRBJ2-3 TRBD1 NA TRBV7-3 TGTGCCAGCAGCTCTCTCCCATCCCGACAGGGCCACACAGATACGCAGTATTTT CASSSLPSRQGHTDTQYF
TRBJ2-7 TRBD2 NA TRBV5-1 TGCGCCAGCAGCTTGGCGGCGGGAGAGGCCTACGAGCAGTACTTC CASSLAAGEAYEQYF
TRBJ1-5 NA NA TRBV20-1 TGCAGTGCTGGTCGTTCACGGGAACAGCCCCAGCATTTT CSAGRSREQPQHF
TRBJ2-3 NA NA TRBV27 TGTGCCAGCAGTTTGCGGGTTGCTAGCACAGATACGCAGTATTTT CASSLRVASTDTQYF
TRBJ2-1 TRBD2 NA TRBV5-1 TGCGCCAGCAGCCCGGGCCGTCTAGCGGGGGTGACCAATGAGCAGTTCTTC CASSPGRLAGVTNEQFF
TRBJ2-1 NA few TRBV7-2 TGTGCCAGCAGCTTAGACGACGCCGACAATGAGCAGTTCTTC CASSLDDADNEQFF
TRBJ1-1 NA once TRBV27 TGTGCCAGCAGTGGCGGAAAAACCATCGATGAAGCTTTCTTT CASSGGKTIDEAFF
TRBJ2-2 TRBD2 NA TRBV4-2 TGTGCCAGCAGCCAGAGAGCGGGAGTTCCGTCCAGGGAGCTGTTTTTT CASSQRAGVPSRELFF
TRBJ1-2 NA many TRBV20-1 TGCAGTGCTAGAAGCTCCCCCAACTATGGCTACACCTTC CSARSSPNYGYTF
TRBJ2-1 NA few TRBV18 TGTGCCAGCTCACCACCCCTCGAATACAATGAGCAGTTCTTC CASSPPLEYNEQFF
TRBJ1-2 TRBD1 NA TRBV2 TGTGCCAGCAGGACAGGGAAGAACTATGGCTACACCTTC CASRTGKNYGYTF
TRBJ2-7 NA once TRBV6-5 TGTGCCAGTAAACCGGGACTCCCTTCCTACGAGCAGTACTTC CASKPGLPSYEQYF